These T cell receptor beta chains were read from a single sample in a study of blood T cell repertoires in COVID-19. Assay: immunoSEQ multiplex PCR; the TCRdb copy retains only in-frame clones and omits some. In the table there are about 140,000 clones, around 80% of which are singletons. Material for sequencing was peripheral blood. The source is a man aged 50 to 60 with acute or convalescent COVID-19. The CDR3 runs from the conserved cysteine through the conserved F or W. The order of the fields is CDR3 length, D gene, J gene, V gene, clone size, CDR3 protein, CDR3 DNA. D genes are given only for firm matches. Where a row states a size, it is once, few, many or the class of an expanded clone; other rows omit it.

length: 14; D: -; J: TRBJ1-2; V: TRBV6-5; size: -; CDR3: CASSYTDGDYGYTF; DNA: TGTGCCAGCAGTTACACCGACGGAGACTATGGCTACACCTTC
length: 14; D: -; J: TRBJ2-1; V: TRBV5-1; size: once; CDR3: CASSFRDSLDEQFF; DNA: TGCGCCAGCAGCTTTCGAGACAGTCTCGATGAGCAGTTCTTC
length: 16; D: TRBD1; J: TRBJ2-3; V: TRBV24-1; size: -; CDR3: CATSDSGTGVGDTQYF; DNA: TGTGCCACCAGTGATTCCGGGACAGGGGTTGGAGATACGCAGTATTTT
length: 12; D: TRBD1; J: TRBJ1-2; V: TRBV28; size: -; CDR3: CASSFQGAGYTF; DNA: TGTGCCAGCAGTTTTCAGGGGGCTGGCTACACCTTC
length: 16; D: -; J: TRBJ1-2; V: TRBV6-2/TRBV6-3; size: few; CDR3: CASSYEFRGKNYGYTF; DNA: TGTGCCAGCAGTTACGAATTTAGGGGGAAGAACTATGGCTACACCTTC
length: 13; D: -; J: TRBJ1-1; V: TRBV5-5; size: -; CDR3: CASSLVSSTEAFF; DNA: TGTGCCAGCAGCTTGGTTTCCAGCACTGAAGCTTTCTTT
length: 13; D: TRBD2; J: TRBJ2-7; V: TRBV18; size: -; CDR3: CASSLGLAYEQYF; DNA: TGTGCCAGCTCACTCGGACTAGCCTACGAGCAGTACTTC
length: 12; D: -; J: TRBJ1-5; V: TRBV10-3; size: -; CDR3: CASSFGDQPQHF; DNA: TGTGCCTCCTCCTTCGGGGATCAGCCCCAGCATTTT
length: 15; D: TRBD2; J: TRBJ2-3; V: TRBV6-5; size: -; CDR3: CASSSSGADTDTQYF; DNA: TGTGCCAGCAGTTCTAGCGGGGCTGACACAGATACGCAGTATTTT
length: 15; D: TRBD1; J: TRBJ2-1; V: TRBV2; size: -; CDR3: CASIPGQGAVNEQFF; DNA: TGTGCCAGCATTCCGGGACAGGGGGCGGTAAATGAGCAGTTCTTC
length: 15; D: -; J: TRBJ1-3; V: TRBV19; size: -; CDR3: CASSIGARSGNTIYF; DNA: TGTGCCAGTAGTATAGGGGCGCGATCTGGAAACACCATATATTTT
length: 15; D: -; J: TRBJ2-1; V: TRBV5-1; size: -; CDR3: CASSLGQGTYNEQFF; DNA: TGCGCCAGCAGCTTGGGTCAGGGAACCTACAATGAGCAGTTCTTC
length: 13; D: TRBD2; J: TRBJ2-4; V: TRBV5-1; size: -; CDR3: CASSSRLAGGQYF; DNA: TGCGCCAGCAGCTCCAGGCTAGCGGGGGGGCAGTACTTC
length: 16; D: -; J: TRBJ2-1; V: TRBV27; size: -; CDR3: CASSSPSGTLGNEQFF; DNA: TGTGCCAGCAGTTCCCCCTCTGGGACTTTGGGGAATGAGCAGTTCTTC
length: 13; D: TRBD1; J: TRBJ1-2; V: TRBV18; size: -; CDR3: CASSPLDRGGYTF; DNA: TGTGCCAGCTCACCGCTGGACAGGGGAGGCTACACCTTC